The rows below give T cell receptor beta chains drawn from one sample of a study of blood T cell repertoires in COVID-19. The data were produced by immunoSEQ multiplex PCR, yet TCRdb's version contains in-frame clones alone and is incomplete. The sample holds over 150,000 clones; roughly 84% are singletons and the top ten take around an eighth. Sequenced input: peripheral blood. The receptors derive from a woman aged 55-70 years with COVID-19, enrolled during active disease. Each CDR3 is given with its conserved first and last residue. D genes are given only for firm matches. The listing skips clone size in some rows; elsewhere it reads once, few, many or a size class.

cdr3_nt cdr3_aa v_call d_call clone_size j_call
TGTGCCAGCAGCTTGGGCATGAAGGCCGGGGAGCTGTTTTTT CASSLGMKAGELFF TRBV11-3 . . TRBJ2-2
TGTGCCAGCAGCTCTCGCGGGGGGGCGGACACTGAAGCTTTCTTT CASSSRGGADTEAFF TRBV5-8 . . TRBJ1-1
TGTGCCAGCAGTACCCAGGCGAACTATGGCTACACCTTC CASSTQANYGYTF TRBV6-5 . . TRBJ1-2
TGTGCCAGCAGCCAGCGAGGGGGCGACACTGAAGCTTTCTTT CASSQRGGDTEAFF TRBV3-1/TRBV3-2 TRBD1 . TRBJ1-1
TGCGCCACCAGGGCAGCGATATCCTCCGGTGAGCAGTTCTTC CATRAAISSGEQFF TRBV10-1 . . TRBJ2-1
TGCGCCAGCGTGGGGGACAGCACTGAAGCTTTCTTT CASVGDSTEAFF TRBV10-2 TRBD1 many TRBJ1-1
TGTGCCAGCAGCCTGGTGCGGGGAAGTATCTACGAGCAGTACTTC CASSLVRGSIYEQYF TRBV7-8 . . TRBJ2-7
TGTGCCAGCAAACTAAACTCAGGGGAACAGTACTTC CASKLNSGEQYF TRBV16 . . TRBJ2-7
TGTGCCAGCTCACCAACGAACCGGGACAAGGGCTCTGGAAACACCATATATTTT CASSPTNRDKGSGNTIYF TRBV18 . . TRBJ1-3
TGTGCCAGCAGCCCCCAACATGTAAACACTGAAGCTTTCTTT CASSPQHVNTEAFF TRBV5-4 . once TRBJ1-1
TGTGCCAGCAGCTTAGCTAGCGGGGGCACCCCGGGGGAGACCCAGTACTTC CASSLASGGTPGETQYF TRBV7-8 TRBD2 . TRBJ2-5
TGTGCCACCAGCAGAGATGCCCGGGCGGCAGGGGTTATCTATGGCTACACCTTC CATSRDARAAGVIYGYTF TRBV15 . once TRBJ1-2
TGTGCCAGCTCACCGGGACAGCTCGAGGGAGGTTCACCCCTCCACTTT CASSPGQLEGGSPLHF TRBV18 TRBD1 . TRBJ1-6
TGTGCCAGTACCATCAAGGGACTAGCGGGGACCGGGGAGCTGTTTTTT CASTIKGLAGTGELFF TRBV19 TRBD2 . TRBJ2-2
TGTGCCAGCAGTTCCGGGACAGCCAACACTGAAGCTTTCTTT CASSSGTANTEAFF TRBV27 TRBD1 . TRBJ1-1
TGCAGCGACCGAAAGACAGGGGGCTTAGAGACCCAGTACTTC CSDRKTGGLETQYF TRBV29-1 TRBD1 few TRBJ2-5
TGTGCCAGCTCACGGGGAGTCGGCGGCAGTCAGCCCCAGCATTTT CASSRGVGGSQPQHF TRBV18 . . TRBJ1-5
TGTGCCAGCAGCAAATGGGACTCGGTGGGGGAGCAGTACTTC CASSKWDSVGEQYF TRBV11-2 . . TRBJ2-7
TGCAGCGTTGACGTGACAGGGGATGGCTACACCTTC CSVDVTGDGYTF TRBV29-1 TRBD1 . TRBJ1-2
TGCGCCAGTAACCCGGGACAAATCTCTGGGGCCAACGTCCTGACTTTC CASNPGQISGANVLTF TRBV5-1 . . TRBJ2-6
TGTGCCAGCAGCTCGGTGTCGAACACTGAAGCTTTCTTT CASSSVSNTEAFF TRBV7-3 . few TRBJ1-1
TGTGCTAGTGGTGTGGGACAGGGGAGGACTGAAGCTTTCTTT CASGVGQGRTEAFF TRBV12-5 TRBD1 . TRBJ1-1
TGTGCCAGCAGCTTCCCTGGGGGCATCACTGAAGCTTTCTTT CASSFPGGITEAFF TRBV7-8 . few TRBJ1-1
TGTGCCAGCAGCTTAGCGCACGGTCCTGCTAACTATGGCTACACCTTC CASSLAHGPANYGYTF TRBV7-2 . . TRBJ1-2
TGTGCCAGCAGTGAAGGGGGGGGCGCAAAGCAGCCCCAGCATTTT CASSEGGGAKQPQHF TRBV2 . . TRBJ1-5
TGTGCCAGCAGCCAAGATACTAGCGGGACCTACGAGCAGTACTTC CASSQDTSGTYEQYF TRBV4-2 TRBD2 . TRBJ2-7
TGCGCCAGCAGCTCCCCGGACAGGGGGAAGGACGAGCAGTACTTC CASSSPDRGKDEQYF TRBV5-1 TRBD1 . TRBJ2-7
TGTGCCAGCAGCCTAGCAGGGACAGGGGGGGAGACCCAGTACTTC CASSLAGTGGETQYF TRBV7-3 TRBD1 . TRBJ2-5